One and the same sample provided the 20 T cell receptor beta chains below, sequenced in a study of CD8 T cells in ankylosing spondylitis. Each CDR3 protein is one row after TCRdb ran MiXCR on the 5' RACE reads. This table holds a few hundred thousand distinct CDR3 sequences, around 21% found once. Source material: blood, either unsorted or a sorted T cell fraction (not recorded which). The receptors come from a female donor with ankylosing spondylitis or in good health (not recorded which).

V usage is TRBV10-2 and J usage is TRBJ1-1; D gene unclear. The CDR3 has 13 residues. Germline values: CDR1 WSHSY, CDR2 SAAADI. V gave up 1 base and J gave up 3 bases, with 6 bases separating them. The CDR3 sequence: CASSEWTDTEAFF. The CDR3, as DNA: TGCGCCAGCAGTGAGTGGACGGACACTGAAGCTTTCTTT.

This clonotype was observed a few times. The rearrangement uses TRBV4-1 and TRBJ2-7; 7 nucleotides agree with TRBD1. Losses at the gene ends were 0 bases for V and 0 bases for J; bases not matched to a gene: 8. The CDR3 spans 17 residues. Germline CDR1 reads MGHRA; CDR2 reads YSYEKL. DNA for the CDR3: TGCGCCAGCAGCCAAGATCCCAGGGGGACAAGCTCCTACGAGCAGTACTTC. It is translated as CASSQDPRGTSSYEQYF.

This chain joins TRBV20-1 and TRBJ2-7, with 8 bases matching TRBD2. After removal of 5 bases from V and 10 bases from J, the junction contained 22 bases not matched to a gene. Looked up from germline, CDR1 is DFQATT and CDR2 is SNEGSKA (reference sequence). This CDR3 has 16 residues. CDR3 residues: CSAGSGSGGPPDGQYF. The CDR3 nucleotides read TGCAGTGCTGGTTCTGGGAGCGGGGGCCCACCGGACGGTCAGTACTTC.

The CDR3 nucleotides read TGTGCCAGCGGCAGGCAGCGAGACACCGGGGAGCTGTTTTTT. It encodes CASGRQRDTGELFF. The chain recombines TRBV2 with TRBJ2-2; the D is unclear. The CDR3 extends over 14 amino acids. Between the trimmed V and J ends, which lost 8 bases and 3 bases, there was a span of 13 bases. CDR1 and CDR2 (germline): SNHLY, FYNNEI.

The chain has TRBV7-9 and TRBJ2-7; D may correspond to TRBD1 or TRBD2 (5 bases each). Germline CDR1 reads SEHNR; CDR2 reads FQNEAQ (reference sequence). There are 13 residues in the CDR3. The ends were cut back, 4 bases at V and 4 bases at J, with 11 bases in the middle. The CDR3 here is CASSSLGEYEQYF. CDR3 coding DNA: TGTGCCAGCAGCTCCTTGGGGGAGTACGAGCAGTACTTC.

The gene calls are TRBV12-3 or TRBV12-4 and TRBJ1-1, with D perhaps matching TRBD1 (6 bases). The CDR3 spans 14 residues. Trimming took off 5 bases at V and 2 bases at J, with 12 bases between the two ends. The CDR3 nucleotides read TGTGCCAGCAGTGATGAGACAGGCAACACTGAAGCTTTCTTT. Encoded protein: CASSDETGNTEAFF.

The chain uses TRBV29-1 and TRBJ1-2; no definite D call. CDR3 length equals 13 residues. Germline loops: CDR1 SQVTM, CDR2 ANQGSEA. The V and J ends lost 6 bases and 1 base respectively, with 12 bases between them. In nucleotides, the CDR3 is TGCAGCGTCCCCGACATCTTTAACTATGGCTACACCTTC. Its protein product is CSVPDIFNYGYTF.

A few counts support this clonotype. This chain connects TRBV6-5 to TRBJ2-7; TRBD1 matches 9 bases. The V segment lost 6 bases and the J segment 4 bases; nucleotides outside the gene matches: 13. Looked up from germline, CDR1 is MNHEY and CDR2 is SVGAGI. The CDR3 covers 16 residues. The CDR3 sequence is CASRKRAGQGLYEQYF. Written as DNA, the CDR3 is TGTGCCAGCAGAAAAAGGGCGGGACAGGGTTTGTACGAGCAGTACTTC.

This clonotype was found a few times. This chain uses TRBV12-3 or TRBV12-4 with TRBJ2-7; D gene ambiguous. Trimming left V 3 bases short and J 0 bases short, with 12 bases between. The CDR3 extends over 15 amino acids. The CDR3: CASSFNDPLSYEQYF. The CDR3 DNA follows: TGTGCCAGCAGTTTCAACGACCCCCTCTCCTACGAGCAGTACTTC.

This clonotype was observed a few times. The genes are TRBV18 and TRBJ2-7, with unresolved D. V was trimmed by 1 base and J by 6 bases, leaving 13 bases between them. The CDR3 is made up of 14 amino acids. Per germline, CDR1 KGHSH and CDR2 LQKENI. The CDR3 reads CASSPRAGGLEQYF. CDR3 DNA sequence: TGTGCCAGCTCACCACGGGCAGGCGGTCTCGAGCAGTACTTC.

This clonotype occurred a few times. The chain has TRBV6-1 and TRBJ2-1; a weak D match, TRBD2 (6 bases). The CDR3 sequence is 14 residues long. Per the germline V gene, CDR1 is MNHNS and CDR2 is SASEGT. Trimming removed 6 bases at V and 9 bases at J, with 18 bases between. This chain's CDR3 is CASREGRTYGEQFF. The CDR3 bases are TGTGCCAGCAGGGAGGGCCGGACCTACGGTGAGCAGTTCTTC.

This clonotype was counted many times. This chain connects TRBV29-1 to TRBJ2-7, with D perhaps matching TRBD1 (5 bases). The CDR3 extends over 12 amino acids. V lost 4 bases and J 7 bases, leaving 14 bases between the germline ends. The germline V gene has CDR1 SQVTM and CDR2 ANQGSEA. The CDR3 DNA sequence: TGCAGCGTTGGGCAGGGTGGGTATGAGCAGTACTTC. Protein sequence: CSVGQGGYEQYF.

This chain joins TRBV7-2 and TRBJ2-3, with TRBD2 matching over 7 bases. Germline CDR1 SGHTA, CDR2 FQGNSA. This CDR3 has 14 residues. With V trimmed by 2 bases and J by 4 bases, 3 bases remained unmatched. CDR3 sequence: CASSLRLAADTQYF. CDR3 DNA: TGTGCCAGCAGCTTAAGGCTAGCGGCAGATACGCAGTATTTT.

This clonotype was seen a few times. The chain couples TRBV12-3 or TRBV12-4 to TRBJ2-7; TRBD2 might be the D (5 bases). The V end was cut by 2 bases, the J end by 3 bases, with 14 bases between. The CDR3 is made up of 15 amino acids. The CDR3 DNA is TGTGCCAGCAGTTTAAGGCGAGCGGAGCGCTACGAGCAGTACTTC. Amino acid sequence: CASSLRRAERYEQYF.

The chain recombines TRBV7-2 with TRBJ2-1; no firm D call. V lost 5 bases to trimming and J lost 0 bases, with 8 bases between them. CDR1 and CDR2 from the germline V gene are SGHTA and FQGNSA. The CDR3 is made up of 14 amino acids. The DNA of the CDR3 is TGTGCCAGCAGCGTAGACCGCTCCTACAATGAGCAGTTCTTC. Protein: CASSVDRSYNEQFF.

In its sample, this clonotype was seen a few times. The genes are TRBV20-1 and TRBJ2-1; maybe TRBD2 (5 bases). CDR3 length: 15 residues. Germline V gene data show CDR1 as DFQATT and CDR2 as SNEGSKA (reference sequence). Trimming took 6 bases from V and 6 from J, leaving 21 bases between them. CDR3 region: CSATTGEFGINEQFF. Here the CDR3 DNA reads TGCAGTGCAACCACCGGGGAATTTGGAATCAATGAGCAGTTCTTC.

V usage is TRBV4-2 and J usage is TRBJ2-1; the D call may be TRBD1 or TRBD2 (5 bases each). CDR1 and CDR2 (germline): LGHNA, YNFKEQ. The CDR3 extends over 15 amino acids. V shed 0 bases and J shed 4 bases, with 10 bases lying between them. Here the CDR3 reads CASSQDRDVYNEQFF. The CDR3 DNA is TGTGCCAGCAGCCAAGATCGGGACGTTTACAATGAGCAGTTCTTC.

This clonotype has a handful of counts. CDR3 amino acids: CASSAEMPPYEQYF. CDR3 sequence (DNA): TGTGCCAGCAGCGCTGAAATGCCTCCCTACGAGCAGTACTTC. The V and J genes are TRBV9 and TRBJ2-7; D remains unclear. The ends were cut back, 3 bases at V and 2 bases at J, with 12 bases in the middle. This CDR3 has 14 residues. The V gene's germline CDR1 is SGDLS and CDR2 YYNGEE.

This clonotype was observed many times. The rearrangement joins TRBV5-1 to TRBJ2-7, with D perhaps TRBD2 (5 bases). The length of the CDR3 is 16 residues. V dropped 0 bases and J dropped 5 bases, with 18 bases sitting between them. Germline-derived CDR1 and CDR2 are SGHRS and YFSETQ. CDR3 in amino acids: CASSLVGPRGSDEQYF. CDR3 bases: TGCGCCAGCAGCTTGGTTGGCCCACGAGGGTCGGACGAGCAGTACTTC.

The chain employs TRBV11-2 and TRBJ2-3; 8 bases are a match to TRBD1. Germline lookup yields CDR1 SGHAT and CDR2 FQNNGV. This CDR3 is 14 amino acids long. V dropped 2 bases and J dropped 5; count of bases not matched to a gene: 3. In nucleotides, the CDR3 is TGTGCCAGCAGCTTACAGGGGGCTGAAGATACGCAGTATTTT. Translation gives CASSLQGAEDTQYF. The full variable domain, its missing parts supplied by reference TRBV11-2 and TRBJ2-3, is EAGVAQSPRYKIIEKRQSVAFWCNPISGHATLYWYQQILGQGPKLLIQFQNNGVVDDSQLPKDRFSAERLKGVDSTLKIQPAKLEDSAVYLCASSLQGAEDTQYFGPGTRLTVL.